Described below is a single T cell receptor beta chain sequence and its context. What it binds is not known. No DNA is shown, since the ends of the CDR3 on it are uncertain; the CDR3 is the one TCRdb lists. The method was immunoSEQ multiplex PCR; TCRdb's version includes in-frame clones alone and lacks a portion of them. Among 9,500 to 15,000 clones listed, around 85% were seen once. This sample was included in a study of chemoradiotherapy in HPV16-positive cancers. Notes on the study in general: The functional HPV-specific definition rests on just a couple of HPV16-positive patients. HPV-responsive T-cell expansion during chemoradiotherapy was linked to improved recurrence-free survival in HPV16-positive patients.

Per germline, CDR1 MDHEN and CDR2 SYDVKM. The CDR3 extends over 12 residues, inclusive of both ends. This chain connects TRBV28 to TRBJ1-2. This clonotype was sampled from a human donor with HPV-associated anogenital cancer. This sample was obtained from a patient who underwent chemoradiotherapy. CDR3 in amino acids: CAIHEAIYGCTF.